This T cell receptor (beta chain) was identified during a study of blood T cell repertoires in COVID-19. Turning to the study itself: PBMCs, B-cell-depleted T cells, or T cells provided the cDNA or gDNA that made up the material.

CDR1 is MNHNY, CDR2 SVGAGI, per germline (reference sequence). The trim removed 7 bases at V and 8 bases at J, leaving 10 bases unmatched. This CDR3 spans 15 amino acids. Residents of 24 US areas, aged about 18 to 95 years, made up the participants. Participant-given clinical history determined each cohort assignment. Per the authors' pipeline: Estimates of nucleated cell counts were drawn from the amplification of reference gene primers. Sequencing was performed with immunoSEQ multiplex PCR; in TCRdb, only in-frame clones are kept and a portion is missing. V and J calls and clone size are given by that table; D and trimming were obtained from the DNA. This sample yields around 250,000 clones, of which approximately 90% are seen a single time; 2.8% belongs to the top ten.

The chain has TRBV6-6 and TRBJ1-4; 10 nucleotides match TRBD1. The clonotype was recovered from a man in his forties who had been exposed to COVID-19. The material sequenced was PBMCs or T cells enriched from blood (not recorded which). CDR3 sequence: CASIQDRGFNEKLFF. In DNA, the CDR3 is TGTGCCAGCATCCAGGACAGGGGGTTCAACGAAAAACTGTTTTTT.